The sequence of this T cell receptor beta chain was determined in a study of T-cell memory formation after mild COVID-19. Looking at the study overall: Across donors, TCR clusters were largely donor specific.

This clonotype was found a few times. Its antigen is as yet unknown. The authors produced TCR alpha and TCR beta cDNA libraries with sample barcodes and UMIs by 5'RACE using constant-segment primers. Each CDR3 protein is one row after TCRdb ran MiXCR on the 5' RACE reads. The table shows roughly 450,000 distinct CDR3 sequences, with 18% occurring only once. Study results and limitations: Largely, contracting CD4+ clones fell within CM and EM, and contracting CD8+ clones within EMRA.

The germline gives CDR1 SEHNR, CDR2 FQNEAQ (reference sequence). V dropped 5 bases and J dropped 5 bases, with 9 bases sitting between them. There are 12 residues in the CDR3. This rearrangement joins TRBV7-9 to TRBJ2-5; the D is unclear. Sample: PBMCs or a T cell subset sorted from them (not recorded which). This receptor was obtained from an adult woman who had mild COVID-19 (a few samples of this study predate the infection). Cell type and time point are not known. The CDR3 is CASSPHWETQYF. The DNA of the CDR3 is TGTGCCAGCAGCCCCCATTGGGAGACCCAGTACTTC.